This T cell receptor beta chain emerged from a study of human T cells and chemical hapten exposure. One entry per CDR3 protein, called by TCRdb with MiXCR from the RACE reads. This table has fewer than 200,000 distinct CDR3 sequences, just under 30% appearing once. The time point: pre-sensitization, week 0. This sample's treatment: therapeutic diphenylcyclopropenone sensitization with weekly scalp DPC. This TCR derives from a woman aged 25-40 years with alopecia areata. Some clones in this sample may be carry-over from other donors' samples. The specimen comprised whole blood, sampled in connection with sensitization to the hapten diphenylcyclopropenone (DPC).

CDR3 DNA sequence: TGCGCCAGCAGCTTGGGGGTCAATAACTATGGCTACACCTTC. Protein: CASSLGVNNYGYTF. The chain is built from TRBV5-1 and TRBJ1-2; D is unclear. This CDR3 is built from 14 residues. The germline V and J ends were trimmed by 0 bases and 1 base, with 7 bases remaining between them. CDR1 and CDR2 from the germline V gene are SGHRS and YFSETQ. The full variable domain, completed using reference TRBV5-1 and TRBJ1-2, is KAGVTQTPRYLIKTRGQQVTLSCSPISGHRSVSWYQQTPGQGLQFLFEYFSETQRNKGNFPGRFSGRQFSNSRSEMNVSTLELGDSALYLCASSLGVNNYGYTFGSGTRLTVV.